This passage covers 9 T cell receptor beta chains from one sample sequenced in a study of blood T cell repertoires in COVID-19. Clones were sequenced by immunoSEQ multiplex PCR, and TCRdb holds only the in-frame ones, with some missing. The sample gives over 150,000 clones, approximately 83% of which show up once; 6.5% to 7.5% is in the top ten. Sequenced input: peripheral blood. The receptors were sampled from a woman aged 40 to 49 with COVID-19, enrolled during active disease.

The rearrangement uses TRBV2 and TRBJ1-2; D is undetermined. CDR3 length equals 10 residues. V was cut by 7 bases and J by 4 bases, with 4 bases left in between. Germline V CDR1 and CDR2: SNHLY, FYNNEI. In DNA form, the CDR3 reads TGTGCCAGCAAAGCCTATGGCTACACCTTC. The encoded protein is CASKAYGYTF. The whole variable domain, remainder taken from reference TRBV2 and TRBJ1-2, is EPEVTQTPSHQVTQMGQEVILRCVPISNHLYFYWYRQILGQKVEFLVSFYNNEISEKSEIFDDQFSVERPDGSNFTLKIRSTKLEDSAMYFCASKAYGYTFGSGTRLTVV.

The J gene is TRBJ2-5, the V gene TRBV7-9; 11 bases are shared with TRBD1. CDR3 length: 16 amino acids. Germline V gene lookup returns CDR1 SEHNR and CDR2 FQNEAQ (reference sequence). The junction had 8 bases not matched to a gene; V was cut back by 7 bases and J by 1 base. The CDR3: CASIRGGTGGQETQYF. DNA for the CDR3: TGTGCCAGCATCCGAGGGGGGACAGGGGGCCAAGAGACCCAGTACTTC.

This rearrangement joins TRBV24-1 to TRBJ1-6; the match to TRBD1 covers 9 bases. The CDR3 runs to 15 residues. After removal of 4 bases from V and 9 bases from J, the junction contained 6 bases not matched to a gene. Germline V lookup: CDR1 KGHDR, CDR2 SFDVKD. This CDR3 is CATSEPGTGTSPLHF. The CDR3 DNA reads as TGTGCCACCAGTGAACCCGGGACAGGGACTTCACCCCTCCACTTT.

This clone was observed once. The chain has TRBV5-4 and TRBJ2-2; no reliable D call. Trimming cost V 0 bases and J 4 bases, with 4 bases left between them. The CDR3 has 13 residues. Germline V lookup: CDR1 SGHNT, CDR2 YYREEE (reference sequence). The CDR3 DNA is TGTGCCAGCAGCTTGGACTTCACCGGGGAGCTGTTTTTT. Translation gives CASSLDFTGELFF.

The DNA of the CDR3 is TGTGCCAGTAGTATAGGGGAGGCCTACTATGACTATGGCTACACCTTC. Translation gives CASSIGEAYYDYGYTF. The chain has TRBV19 and TRBJ1-2; D gene unclear. The CDR3 totals 16 residues. V lost 1 base to trimming and J lost 3 bases, with 15 bases between them. Looked up from germline, CDR1 is LNHDA and CDR2 is SQIVND (reference sequence).

V is TRBV7-9 and J is TRBJ2-1, with D tentatively TRBD2 (5 bases). Germline V gene lookup returns CDR1 SEHNR and CDR2 FQNEAQ (reference sequence). V was clipped by 5 bases and J by 0 bases, with 11 bases between them. CDR3 size: 15 residues. CDR3: CASSTGLSSYNEQFF. The DNA for the CDR3 is TGTGCCAGCAGCACCGGACTGAGCTCCTACAATGAGCAGTTCTTC.

The J gene is TRBJ1-1, the V gene TRBV6-2 or TRBV6-3, with a possible D match to TRBD1 (5 bases). The CDR3 is 16 amino acids. V was shortened by 2 bases and J by 2 bases, with 15 bases between the two germline ends. CDR1 is MNHEY, CDR2 SVGEGT, per germline. The CDR3 reads CASSYPRTSLNTEAFF. Written as DNA, the CDR3 is TGTGCCAGCAGTTACCCCCGGACAAGCCTAAACACTGAAGCTTTCTTT.

The chain carries TRBV6-6 and TRBJ1-2; 9 bases match TRBD1. V was clipped by 5 bases and J by 7 bases; unmatched bases: 5. This CDR3 is built from 13 residues. CDR1 and CDR2 (germline): MNHNY, SVGAGI (reference sequence). CDR3 DNA: TGTGCCAGCAGTCACCACAGGGGGCTTGGCTACACCTTC. This translates into CASSHHRGLGYTF.

This clone was observed a handful of times. V and J are TRBV14 and TRBJ1-2, with D perhaps matching TRBD1 (5 bases). Trimming left V 2 bases short and J 4 bases short, with 11 bases between. In germline, CDR1 is SGHDN, CDR2 FVKESK. The CDR3 is 14 residues long. The CDR3 here is CASSQQSGIYGYTF. Written as DNA, the CDR3 is TGTGCCAGCAGCCAACAGTCAGGGATCTATGGCTACACCTTC.